This T cell receptor beta chain was identified in a study of blood T cells in healthy people across ages. Germline V CDR1 and CDR2: ENHRY, SYGVKD. Trimming removed 10 bases at V and 1 base at J, with 13 bases between. The CDR3 extends over 13 amino acids. Through a sample-barcoded 5' primer and a J-beta primer mix, a second PCR was run for about 6 to 11 cycles. TCRdb passed the 5' RACE reads through MiXCR, listing each CDR3 protein once. The table has some 1.4 million distinct CDR3 sequences, roughly 45% seen once; the top ten hold 7.9%. This clonotype was recorded a few times. The chain couples TRBV10-3 to TRBJ1-1; D may be TRBD1 (6 bases). This clonotype was obtained from a woman under 30 in good health. The sample comprised blood. The DNA for the CDR3 is TGTGCCACTAGGGAGGACAGGAACACTGAAGCTTTCTTT. This translates into CATREDRNTEAFF.